What follows is one T cell receptor beta chain and its context. The data stem from a study of blood T cell repertoires in COVID-19. TCRdb's table, derived via immunoSEQ multiplex PCR, lists solely in-frame clones and lacks some. The table shows about 220,000 clones, with 80% to 90% occurring only once. Those who participated ranged in age from roughly 18 to 89 years and resided in roughly 26 US areas. There are 14 residues in the CDR3. V lost 4 bases and J lost 5; bases outside the gene matches: 8. CDR1 and CDR2 (germline): SGHRS, YFSETQ. Sequencing was done on a sample of PBMCs or T cells enriched from blood (not recorded which). The clonotype was recovered from a woman between 18 and 29 years old in a cohort exposed to, infected with or recovered from COVID-19 (not recorded which). This chain uses TRBV5-1 with TRBJ1-1; 7 nucleotides align to TRBD1. The CDR3 nucleotides read TGCGCCAGCAGCAAAACATCGACAGGGACTGAAGCTTTCTTT. It translates to CASSKTSTGTEAFF. Filled out from reference TRBV5-1 and TRBJ1-1, the complete variable domain reads KAGVTQTPRYLIKTRGQQVTLSCSPISGHRSVSWYQQTPGQGLQFLFEYFSETQRNKGNFPGRFSGRQFSNSRSEMNVSTLELGDSALYLCASSKTSTGTEAFFGQGTRLTVV.